This TCR beta chain was sequenced in a study of blood T cells in healthy people across ages. The study's findings and limits: Observed TCR beta diversity per million T cells went down as age went up. This fall followed a roughly linear course with age.

CDR1 is SGHTA and CDR2 is FQGNSA in the germline V gene. Trimming took off 0 bases at V and 6 bases at J, with 15 bases between the two ends. The CDR3 spans 15 residues. At least ten counts were recorded for this clonotype. The antigen remains unidentified. A sample-barcoded 5' primer and a J-beta primer mix were used in a second PCR of roughly 6 to 11 cycles. TCRdb redid the calling of the 5' RACE reads with MiXCR, one entry per CDR3 protein. The table includes over 550,000 distinct CDR3 sequences, about 30% detected once. The study drew donors from healthy Caucasian individuals in Russia aged roughly 6 to 90. Isolation of PBMCs gave at least 6.5 million cells per sample.

This chain uses TRBV7-2 with TRBJ2-7; TRBD2 might be the D (6 bases). The receptor comes from a woman of 80 years or more in good health. Source material: blood. The CDR3 loop reads CASSLAYGGYLEQYF. The CDR3 DNA follows: TGTGCCAGCAGCTTAGCCTACGGAGGGTACCTCGAGCAGTACTTC.